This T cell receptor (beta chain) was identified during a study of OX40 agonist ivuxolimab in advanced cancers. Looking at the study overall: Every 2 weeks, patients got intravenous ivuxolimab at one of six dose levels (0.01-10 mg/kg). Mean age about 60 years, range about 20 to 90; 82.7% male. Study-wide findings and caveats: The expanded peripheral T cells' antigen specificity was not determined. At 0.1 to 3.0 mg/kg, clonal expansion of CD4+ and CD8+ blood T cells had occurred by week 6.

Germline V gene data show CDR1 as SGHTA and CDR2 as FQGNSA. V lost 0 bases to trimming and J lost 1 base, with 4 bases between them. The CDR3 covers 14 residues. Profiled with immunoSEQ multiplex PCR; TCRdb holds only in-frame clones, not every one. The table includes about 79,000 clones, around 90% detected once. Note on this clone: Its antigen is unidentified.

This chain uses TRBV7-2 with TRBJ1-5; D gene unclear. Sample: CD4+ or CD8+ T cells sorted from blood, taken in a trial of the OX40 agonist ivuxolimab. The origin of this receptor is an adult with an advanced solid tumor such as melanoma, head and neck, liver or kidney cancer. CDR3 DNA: TGTGCCAGCAGCTTAGCCAAGAGCAATCAGCCCCAGCATTTT. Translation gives CASSLAKSNQPQHF.